One TCR beta chain is described in this entry. The record originates from a study of shared clonotypes between healthy human individuals. The protocol was immunoSEQ multiplex PCR, while the TCRdb copy is restricted to in-frame clones and leaves out a portion. Of around 2,000,000 clones listed, 95% were seen once; the top ten hold more than 0.1%. The TCR originated in a man between 18 and 29 years old in good health. Sequencing was done on a sample of naive CD4+ T cells sorted from blood. Stated subset: CD45RA+ positively selected.

The CDR3 here is CASSLLWNSYEQYF. DNA of the CDR3: TGTGCCAGCAGCCTTTTATGGAACTCCTACGAGCAGTACTTC. This chain links TRBV7-8 with TRBJ2-7; D is unresolved. Germline CDR1 and CDR2: SGHVS and FQNEAQ. This CDR3 comprises 14 residues. V was shortened by 5 bases and J by 0 bases, with 11 bases between the two germline ends.